This T cell receptor (beta chain) was sequenced during a study of cytomegalovirus exposure and HLA in healthy donors. The PCR was carried out with 60 Vbeta primers and 13 Jbeta primers. TCRdb's table, derived via immunoSEQ multiplex PCR, lists solely in-frame clones and lacks some. The repertoire has about 160,000 clones, roughly 82% of them found once; the top ten carry 2.5% to 3%. This CDR3 comprises 13 residues. The V and J ends lost 1 base and 1 base respectively, with 5 bases between them. Per germline, CDR1 GTSNPN and CDR2 SVGIG (reference sequence). This sequence joins TRBV30 and TRBJ1-5; D is unclear. The source is a woman between 50 and 59 years old in good health and CMV-seropositive. What was sequenced was PBMCs. The CDR3 region has the DNA TGTGCCTGGAGTGAACAGAGCAATCAGCCCCAGCATTTT. Its protein is CAWSEQSNQPQHF.